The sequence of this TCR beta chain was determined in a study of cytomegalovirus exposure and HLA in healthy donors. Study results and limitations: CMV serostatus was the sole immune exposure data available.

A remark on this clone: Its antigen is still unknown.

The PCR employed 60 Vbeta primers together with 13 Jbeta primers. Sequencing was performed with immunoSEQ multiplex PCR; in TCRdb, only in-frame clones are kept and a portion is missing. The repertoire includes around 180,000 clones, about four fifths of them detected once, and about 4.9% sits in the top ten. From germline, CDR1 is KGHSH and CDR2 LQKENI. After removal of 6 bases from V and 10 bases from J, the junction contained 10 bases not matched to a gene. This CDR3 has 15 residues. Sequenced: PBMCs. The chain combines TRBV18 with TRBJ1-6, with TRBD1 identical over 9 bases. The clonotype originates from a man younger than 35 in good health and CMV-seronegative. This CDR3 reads CASSQEQGARSPLHF. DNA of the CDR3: TGTGCCAGCTCGCAGGAACAGGGGGCTAGGTCACCCCTCCACTTT.